This entry concerns a single T cell receptor (beta chain). The entry originates in a study of blood T cell repertoires in COVID-19. Study-level information: From the United States, Italy and Spain came samples of acute and convalescent COVID-19.

Study processing details: By means of reference gene primer amplification, nucleated cell counts were estimated. The assay was immunoSEQ multiplex PCR, and TCRdb's table has in-frame clones only and misses some. The D gene and trimming were derived from the DNA, and the V and J assignments and clone size from that table. The sample consists of fewer than 200,000 clones, 84% of them appearing once. The V and J ends lost 8 bases and 14 bases, in that order; junction bases with no gene match: 11. This CDR3 is built from 12 residues. CDR1 and CDR2 (germline): MNHEY, SVGAGI. The chain employs TRBV6-5 and TRBJ1-4; TRBD1 agrees at 7 bases. The source of this sequence is a man between 40 and 49 years old who had recovered from COVID-19. Sequencing used peripheral blood. The CDR3 nucleotides are TGTGCCAGCGGGACAGATCTGAAAAGGCTGTTTTTT. This encodes CASGTDLKRLFF.